This T cell receptor (beta chain) stems from a study of blood T cell repertoires in COVID-19. Whole-study context: Samples of COVID-19 (acute and convalescent) were obtained from the United States, Italy and Spain.

This CDR3 is 16 amino acids long. The V gene end was trimmed by 0 bases and the J gene end by 4 bases; junction bases not matched to a gene: 9. Germline CDR1 is MNHEY and CDR2 is SVGAGI. How the authors handled the data: Nucleated cell counts were estimated from reference gene primer amplification. Here immunoSEQ multiplex PCR was the method, and the copy in TCRdb shows in-frame clones only, minus some. V and J calls plus clone size are reproduced from that table; the DNA served to infer D and trimming. Of tens of thousands of clones listed, 81% were seen once; the top ten hold around 0.83%. The sequence was obtained from a woman in her sixties or seventies with acute or convalescent COVID-19. The sequenced material came from peripheral blood. The chain has TRBV6-5 and TRBJ2-7; 7 bases agree with TRBD2. The CDR3 sequence is CASSYSTTGGSYEQYF. For the CDR3, the DNA is TGTGCCAGCAGTTACTCGACGACGGGAGGTTCGTACGAGCAGTACTTC.